One and the same sample provided the 15 T cell receptor beta chains below, sequenced in a study of shared clonotypes between healthy human individuals. Naive-designated CD8 cells lacked CD45RO, were positively enriched for CCR7, and omitted terminally differentiated effector memory CD45RA+ cells. The data were produced by immunoSEQ multiplex PCR, yet TCRdb's version contains in-frame clones alone and is incomplete. This sample has about 870,000 clones, with 80% to 95% found just once. The sample taken for sequencing was naive CD8+ T cells sorted from blood. Receptor source: a man in his thirties or forties in good health.

The V and J genes are TRBV13 and TRBJ2-2, with D hard to call. The CDR3 spans 13 residues. V dropped 3 bases and J dropped 4 bases, with 6 bases sitting between them. Germline CDR1 PRHDT, CDR2 FYEKMQ (reference sequence). The CDR3 DNA is TGTGCCAGCAGCTTGACACTCACCGGGGAGCTGTTTTTT. This encodes CASSLTLTGELFF.

The V and J genes are TRBV27 and TRBJ2-1; D is possibly TRBD2 (6 bases). Trimming pared 7 bases from V and 4 bases from J, leaving 14 bases between. Germline V lookup: CDR1 MNHEY, CDR2 SMNVEV (reference sequence). The CDR3 extends over 14 amino acids. CDR3: CASTPGLRYNEQFF. The CDR3 nucleotides read TGTGCCAGCACTCCGGGACTGAGATACAATGAGCAGTTCTTC.

The rearrangement uses TRBV11-2 and TRBJ2-1, with a tentative D call TRBD2 (6 bases). Trimming took off 3 bases at V and 15 bases at J, with 12 bases between the two ends. This CDR3 spans 11 amino acids. Germline CDR1 is SGHAT and CDR2 is FQNNGV. CDR3 nucleotide sequence: TGTGCCAGCAGCTTGACTGAGGAGGGGTTCTTC. Protein: CASSLTEEGFF.

This rearrangement joins TRBV2 to TRBJ2-3; D assignment may be TRBD1 or TRBD2 (6 bases each). This CDR3 is built from 15 residues. Germline CDR1 is SNHLY and CDR2 is FYNNEI. V dropped 2 bases and J dropped 0 bases, with 9 bases sitting between them. CDR3 residues: CASSERGASTDTQYF. The CDR3 nucleotides are TGTGCCAGCAGTGAAAGGGGGGCTAGCACAGATACGCAGTATTTT.

A word on this clone: Other DNA sequences of this sample code for an identical CDR3. The V and J genes are TRBV27 and TRBJ2-3, with D perhaps matching TRBD2 (5 bases). V was pared by 2 bases and J by 1 base, with 7 bases between. The length of the CDR3 is 14 residues. CDR1 is MNHEY and CDR2 is SMNVEV in the germline V gene (reference sequence). CDR3 amino acids: CASSLLAGTDTQYF. The CDR3 bases are TGTGCCAGCAGTTTACTAGCCGGCACAGATACGCAGTATTTT.

This chain uses TRBV27 with TRBJ2-7; 11 positions agree with TRBD2. Germline CDR1 is MNHEY and CDR2 is SMNVEV (reference sequence). This CDR3 is 15 amino acids long. The V segment lost 6 bases and the J segment 4 bases; nucleotides outside the gene matches: 8. Here the CDR3 DNA reads TGTGCCAGCAGCCCCTCACTAGCGGGGGCGTACGAGCAGTACTTC. Protein sequence: CASSPSLAGAYEQYF.

The chain links TRBV19 to TRBJ2-7, with D unclear. Trimming removed 5 bases at V and 3 bases at J, with 11 bases between. Per germline, CDR1 LNHDA and CDR2 SQIVND (reference sequence). This CDR3 contains 13 residues. The CDR3 protein is CASSATYHYEQYF. The CDR3 coding sequence is TGTGCCAGTAGTGCGACCTATCACTACGAGCAGTACTTC.

This sequence joins TRBV5-1 and TRBJ1-3, with D perhaps TRBD1 (5 bases). Germline V CDR1 and CDR2: SGHRS, YFSETQ. This CDR3 is built from 14 residues. Between the trimmed V and J ends, which lost 1 base and 3 bases, there was a span of 8 bases. CDR3 residues: CASSLSQGGNTIYF. The CDR3 coding sequence is TGCGCCAGCAGCTTGTCCCAGGGTGGAAACACCATATATTTT.

The chain uses TRBV4-1 and TRBJ1-1; no clear D. Germline lookup yields CDR1 MGHRA and CDR2 YSYEKL. The germline V and J ends were trimmed by 4 bases and 2 bases, with 8 bases remaining between them. The CDR3 length is 13 residues. The CDR3 sequence: CASSPEGNTEAFF. In nucleotides, the CDR3 is TGCGCCAGCAGCCCCGAGGGTAACACTGAAGCTTTCTTT.

DNA for the CDR3: TGTGCCAGTAGTATTTGGGGGCAGGGTGGGTTCGAGCAGTACTTC. Its translation: CASSIWGQGGFEQYF. The chain has TRBV27 and TRBJ2-7; TRBD1 might be the D (6 bases). Between the trimmed V and J ends, which lost 9 bases and 6 bases, there was a span of 24 bases. Germline-derived CDR1 and CDR2 are MNHEY and SMNVEV (reference sequence). The CDR3 length is 15 residues.

CDR3 DNA: TGTGCCAGCAGTGCCTCTACCGGGACTAGCGGACAATCCCCTTACGAGCAGTACTTC. Amino acid sequence: CASSASTGTSGQSPYEQYF. The chain employs TRBV2 and TRBJ2-7, with TRBD2 matching over 11 bases. Germline V gene lookup returns CDR1 SNHLY and CDR2 FYNNEI. The CDR3 covers 19 residues. V lost 4 bases and J lost 4; bases outside the gene matches: 18.

This rearrangement joins TRBV7-2 to TRBJ2-1; tentatively, D is TRBD2 (5 bases). This CDR3 is built from 14 residues. Germline V CDR1 and CDR2: SGHTA, FQGNSA. The ends were cut back, 9 bases at V and 1 base at J, with 13 bases in the middle. This chain's CDR3 is CASGLGGSYNEQFF. Written as DNA, the CDR3 is TGTGCCAGTGGGCTAGGCGGGTCCTACAATGAGCAGTTCTTC. Full variable domain (outside the CDR3, taken from reference TRBV7-2 and TRBJ2-1): GAGVSQSPSNKVTEKGKDVELRCDPISGHTALYWYRQSLGQGLEFLIYFQGNSAPDKSGLPSDRFSAERTGGSVSTLTIQRTQQEDSAVYLCASGLGGSYNEQFFGPGTRLTVL.

The V gene is TRBV19, the J gene TRBJ2-5; tentatively, D is TRBD2 (5 bases). V lost 4 bases and J 5 bases, leaving 11 bases between the germline ends. Germline loops: CDR1 LNHDA, CDR2 SQIVND (reference sequence). The CDR3 extends over 13 amino acids. The chain's CDR3 is CASSTFEGETQYF. In DNA form, the CDR3 reads TGTGCCAGTAGTACCTTTGAGGGCGAGACCCAGTACTTC.

DNA of the CDR3: TGTGCCAGCAGTTCTGGACTCTCGGATGAGCAGTTCTTC. Amino acids: CASSSGLSDEQFF. V gene TRBV5-6 combines with J gene TRBJ2-1, with a tentative D call TRBD2 (5 bases). Trimming stripped 5 bases from V and 8 bases from J, with 14 bases between. The CDR3 sequence is 13 residues long. Germline V gene lookup returns CDR1 SGHDT and CDR2 YYEEEE.

The rearrangement links TRBV18 to TRBJ2-6; D might be TRBD1 or TRBD2, each matching 6 bases. V was shortened by 3 bases and J by 0 bases, with 21 bases between the two germline ends. This CDR3 has 20 amino acids. CDR1 KGHSH and CDR2 LQKENI come from the germline V gene. The CDR3 here is CASSPTILGQTSSGANVLTF. In DNA, the CDR3 is TGTGCCAGCTCACCTACCATTCTAGGACAGACTAGCTCTGGGGCCAACGTCCTGACTTTC. Using reference TRBV18 and TRBJ2-6 for the parts outside the CDR3, the full variable domain is NAGVMQNPRHLVRRRGQEARLRCSPMKGHSHVYWYRQLPEEGLKFMVYLQKENIIDESGMPKERFSAEFPKEGPSILRIQQVVRGDSAAYFCASSPTILGQTSSGANVLTFGAGSRLTVL.